This T cell receptor (beta chain) was found in a study of blood T cell repertoires in COVID-19. Study in general: Spain, Italy and the United States supplied samples that represented acute and convalescent COVID-19. Sample material is recorded as cDNA or gDNA derived from T cells, B-cell-depleted T cells, or PBMCs.

J was trimmed by 4 bases and V by 3 bases; bases with no gene match: 9. CDR1 and CDR2 (germline): KGHSH, LQKENI. The CDR3 extends over 16 amino acids. In the study's own analysis: Reference gene primer amplification gave nucleated cell count estimates. TCRdb keeps only in-frame clones here, not all; method: immunoSEQ multiplex PCR. V and J calls and clone size are as listed in that table; D and trimming were resolved from the DNA. Of approximately 69,000 clones in the sample, roughly 80% were seen once. This receptor was identified in an older woman with acute or convalescent COVID-19. The specimen sequenced was peripheral blood. The chain couples TRBV18 to TRBJ1-3; 7 positions match TRBD1. The CDR3 region has the DNA TGTGCCAGCTCACCTGTGCACAGGGGACCCGGAAACACCATATATTTT. It encodes CASSPVHRGPGNTIYF.